At least ten counts were recorded for the clone carrying this TCR beta chain. Antigen: not known. The CDR3 length is 13 residues. Trimming removed 4 bases from V and 6 bases from J, with 15 bases in between. The germline gives CDR1 SQVTM, CDR2 ANQGSEA. The record originates from a study of response to subunit inactivated influenza vaccine. Study findings and constraints: That few new T cells are recruited by each seasonal influenza vaccination was the authors' suggestion.

In TCRdb, the RT-PCR reads were re-called with MiXCR into one record per CDR3 protein. This table holds about 800,000 distinct CDR3 sequences, 20% to 25% found once. Sample: PBMCs from blood, taken roughly 5 days after vaccination. This sequence joins TRBV29-1 and TRBJ1-1; a possible D gene is TRBD1 (5 bases). This receptor was identified in a man aged 50 to 59 who received an inactivated influenza vaccine. CDR3 in amino acids: CSVAVGENAEAFF. CDR3 DNA sequence: TGCAGCGTTGCAGTGGGGGAAAACGCTGAAGCTTTCTTT.